This entry concerns a single T cell receptor (beta chain). TCRdb's table, derived via immunoSEQ multiplex PCR, lists solely in-frame clones and lacks some. The profile covers over 20,000 clones, with 97% appearing a single time and 6.2% taken by the ten largest. The sample comes from a study of T cells in tuberculosis. Trimming cost V 7 bases and J 4 bases, with 7 bases left between them. The CDR3 loop spans 11 amino acids. Looked up from germline, CDR1 is LNHDA and CDR2 is SQIVND (reference sequence). The rearrangement uses TRBV19 and TRBJ1-2; no clear D gene. This TCR was sampled from a donor aged 10-29 years with latent tuberculosis or without tuberculosis infection. The sample comprised PBMCs. DNA of the CDR3: TGTGCCAGTATGGAGGGCTATGGCTACACCTTC. Translated, it gives CASMEGYGYTF.